This T cell receptor (beta chain) was profiled in a study of T cells in Graves' hyperthyroidism and ophthalmopathy. Findings and limits, study-wide: It was a median 6.5 months before onset that the model predicted ophthalmopathy. Blood also carried most thyroid clonotypes expanded above 0.001.

Initially, at the first diagnosis of hyperthyroidism and before any ophthalmopathy symptoms, blood was sampled. This clonotype was observed many times. Its antigen is as yet unknown. RNA transcripts provided the source from which TCR beta CDR3 regions were amplified. Using the HTBI primer set, a first-round RT-PCR was run on the TCR CDR3. Each CDR3 protein gets one entry after TCRdb re-called the multiplex PCR reads with MiXCR. Of approximately 370,000 distinct CDR3 sequences detected, about a sixth appear once; the ten largest clones hold roughly 35%. Specimen: blood. The sequence derives from a woman younger than 45 with Graves' hyperthyroidism that later progressed to Graves' ophthalmopathy.

The CDR3 sequence: CAIRYSLSGANVLTF. The CDR3 DNA reads TGTGCCATCAGATACAGCCTCTCTGGGGCCAACGTCCTGACTTTC. The chain recombines TRBV10-3 with TRBJ2-6; D gene ambiguous. Trimming cost V 6 bases and J 0 bases, with 9 bases left between them. Germline-derived CDR1 and CDR2 are ENHRY and SYGVKD. This CDR3 has 15 amino acids.